Following are 9 T cell receptor beta chains from one sample sequenced in a study of CD8 T cells in ankylosing spondylitis. TCRdb re-derived calls from the 5' RACE reads in MiXCR, one entry per CDR3 protein. The profile covers about 300,000 distinct CDR3 sequences, with about 20% appearing a single time and roughly 3.4% taken by the ten largest. Sequencing input: blood, either unsorted or a sorted T cell fraction (not recorded which). The source is a female donor with ankylosing spondylitis or in good health (not recorded which).

The genes are TRBV20-1 and TRBJ2-5; possibly TRBD1 for D (6 bases). V lost 5 bases, J lost 3 bases, and 19 bases lay in between. CDR1 and CDR2 (germline): DFQATT, SNEGSKA (reference sequence). The CDR3 extends over 15 amino acids. The CDR3 sequence is CSASKEPDRKETQYF. The DNA for the CDR3 is TGCAGTGCTTCGAAGGAGCCGGACAGAAAAGAGACCCAGTACTTC.

The chain uses TRBV6-1 and TRBJ1-2; tentatively, D is TRBD1 (5 bases). This CDR3 has 14 amino acids. Germline V CDR1 and CDR2: MNHNS, SASEGT. Trimming removed 0 bases from V and 7 bases from J, with 12 bases in between. For the CDR3, the DNA is TGTGCCAGCAGTGAAGCGTGGGGCAGCGGTGGCTACACCTTC. Protein sequence: CASSEAWGSGGYTF.

The table lists this clonotype with a few counts. The rearrangement joins TRBV21-1 to TRBJ2-1; TRBD2, the D gene given by the table, was not confirmed from the DNA. TRBV21-1 is assigned pseudogene status. The CDR3 consists of 17 residues. In DNA, the CDR3 is TGTGCCAGCAGCGCACGACGGACTAGCGGGAGGGCATATGAGCAGTTCTTC. It encodes CASSARRTSGRAYEQFF.

This clonotype was seen more than once but under ten times. The chain joins TRBV5-1 to TRBJ1-1, with D perhaps TRBD1 (6 bases). The ends were cut back, 4 bases at V and 7 bases at J, with 20 bases in the middle. The CDR3 has 15 amino acids. Germline V gene data show CDR1 as SGHRS and CDR2 as YFSETQ. CDR3: CASSPRGALDSEAFF. The CDR3, as DNA: TGCGCCAGCAGCCCTAGGGGGGCGTTGGACAGTGAAGCTTTCTTT.

The chain employs TRBV18 and TRBJ2-1; weak D call: TRBD1 (6 bases). The CDR3 totals 13 residues. The germline CDR1 and CDR2 sequences are KGHSH and LQKENI. V shed 3 bases and J shed 10 bases, with 13 bases lying between them. The DNA for the CDR3 is TGTGCCAGCTCACCTCCACGCCAGGGGGAGCAGTTCTTC. Protein sequence: CASSPPRQGEQFF. Based on the CDR3 plus reference TRBV18 and TRBJ2-1, the full variable domain is NAGVMQNPRHLVRRRGQEARLRCSPMKGHSHVYWYRQLPEEGLKFMVYLQKENIIDESGMPKERFSAEFPKEGPSILRIQQVVRGDSAAYFCASSPPRQGEQFFGPGTRLTVL.

The rearrangement joins TRBV4-3 to TRBJ1-1, with TRBD1 as a possible D gene (6 bases). The V gene lost 0 bases and the J gene lost 7 bases, with 15 bases spanning the gap. Germline CDR1 and CDR2: LGHNA and YSLEER. The CDR3 is 15 residues long. CDR3 in amino acids: CASSQDLVRGNEAFF. Here the CDR3 DNA reads TGCGCCAGCAGCCAAGATCTTGTTAGGGGGAATGAAGCTTTCTTT.

This clonotype has more than one count but fewer than ten. The chain combines TRBV6-5 with TRBJ2-7; 9 positions agree with TRBD1. Looked up from germline, CDR1 is MNHEY and CDR2 is SVGAGI. The CDR3 is made up of 15 amino acids. V lost 4 bases to trimming and J lost 7 bases; unmatched junction nucleotides: 11. CDR3 in amino acids: CASSSADRGTREQYF. CDR3 in DNA: TGTGCCAGCAGTTCGGCGGACAGGGGAACTAGGGAGCAGTACTTC.

This clonotype was recorded once. The CDR3 nucleotides read TGTGCCAGCAGCGACAGAGGGACAGGGGTGAGGACCGGGGAGCTGTTTTTT. Amino acids: CASSDRGTGVRTGELFF. The chain has TRBV7-9 and TRBJ2-2; 10 nucleotides line up with TRBD1. V dropped 5 bases and J dropped 5; count of bases not matched to a gene: 11. Per the germline V gene, CDR1 is SEHNR and CDR2 is FQNEAQ (reference sequence). This CDR3 spans 17 amino acids.

This clonotype was counted between two and nine times. The rearrangement uses TRBV7-7 and TRBJ2-2; D may be TRBD1 (6 bases). Germline CDR1 and CDR2: SSHAT and FNYEAQ (reference sequence). This CDR3 spans 15 amino acids. V was clipped by 6 bases and J by 1 base, with 12 bases between them. The CDR3 here is CASSQGNGNTGELFF. The CDR3 DNA reads TGTGCCAGCAGTCAGGGGAATGGGAACACCGGGGAGCTGTTTTTT.